The clone carrying this T cell receptor (beta chain) came up many times. The antigen is unknown. The record originates from a study of spatial heterogeneity in lung cancer. The overall study: A module score for T cells, taken from matched bulk RNA-seq, correlated strongly with TCR transcript counts in tumor regions. Study outcomes and limitations: Tumor mutation count correlated with how many alpha and beta TCRs expanded intratumorally.

The CDR3 loop spans 16 amino acids. Trimming cost V 0 bases and J 4 bases, with 15 bases left between them. The time point here: sample taken at primary tumor resection. Donation came from 70 or so patients with untreated early-stage non-small cell lung cancer. TCRdb re-called the 5' RACE reads through MiXCR, storing one row per CDR3 protein. Of some 2,800 distinct CDR3 sequences in the sample, less than 8% are singletons; the top ten hold approximately 10%. The receptor's source is a female donor with early-stage non-small cell lung cancer. V is TRBV23-1 and J is TRBJ2-5; possible D gene TRBD1, 8 bases. TRBV23-1 is an open reading frame, and its role is uncertain. The sequences come from lung tumor tissue, collected at surgery. The CDR3 DNA reads as TGCGCCAGCAGTCAATCGACAGGGGAGGGGAGAGAGACCCAGTACTTC. Translated, it gives CASSQSTGEGRETQYF.